These 21 T cell receptor beta chains originate from one sample sequenced in a study of regulatory T cells in long-lasting Graves disease (dated by TCRdb to the early 2020s). The library came from multiplex PCR. The listed sequencing device is Illumina HiSeq 4000. CDR3 regions were amplified by Arm-PCR with iRepertoire HTBI primers to construct TCR beta libraries. TCRdb reprocessing: public reads trimmed at Q25 with fastp, clones called with MiXCR, in-frame beta chains kept. CDR3 protein duplicates are merged, each entry listing the most common genes and DNA. The sample data list 520,000 or so distinct CDR3 sequences, and approximately 12% of these were observed just once. Roughly 9.3% of the sample is taken by the ten largest. In light of the paper, this sample's time point label describes: newly diagnosed GD, antithyroid drugs for less than 3 months. For both TCR sequencing and RNA sequencing, RNA was extracted from PBMCs using TRIzol.

These data were likewise used in another study, on T cells in Graves' hyperthyroidism and ophthalmopathy.

Sequenced material: peripheral blood mononuclear cells (PBMCs), taken at new diagnosis, from a patient treated with antithyroid drugs. The receptors were gathered from a woman aged 25 to 39 with Graves disease. Donor details come from another sample of the same person, matched by shared clones.

V is TRBV6-1 and J is TRBJ2-2, with TRBD1 as a possible D gene (6 bases). CDR1 is MNHNS and CDR2 is SASEGT in the germline V gene. V was trimmed by 7 bases and J by 2 bases, leaving 17 bases between them. CDR3 length: 16 amino acids. CDR3 protein: CASIRPLQGNTGELFF. The CDR3 coding sequence is TGTGCCAGCATTAGGCCACTACAGGGTAACACCGGGGAGCTGTTTTTT.

The chain recombines TRBV12-5 with TRBJ1-2; D gene unclear. Trimming stripped 6 bases from V and 4 bases from J, with 9 bases between. CDR3 size: 12 residues. CDR1 and CDR2 from the germline V gene are LGHNT and FRNRAP. In nucleotides, the CDR3 is TGTGCTAGTGGGACGAAAGCCTATGGCTACACCTTC. It is translated as CASGTKAYGYTF.

This clonotype was recorded a few times. A much larger clone lies one base from this, so it may be a read error. The gene calls are TRBV7-8 and TRBJ1-1; maybe TRBD1 (5 bases). The germline V gene has CDR1 SGHVS and CDR2 FQNEAQ. Trimming stripped 3 bases from V and 5 bases from J, with 16 bases between. The CDR3 contains 15 residues. The CDR3 here is CASSFQDGGGTEAFF. In DNA, the CDR3 is TGTGCCAGCAGCTTCCAGGACGGGGGAGGTACTGAAGCTTTCTTT. Based on the CDR3 plus reference TRBV7-8 and TRBJ1-1, the full variable domain is GAGVSQSPRYKVAKRGQDVALRCDPISGHVSLFWYQQALGQGPEFLTYFQNEAQLDKSGLPSDRFFAERPEGSVSTLKIQRTQQEDSAVYLCASSFQDGGGTEAFFGQGTRLTVV.

A few counts support this clonotype. The chain employs TRBV20-1 and TRBJ1-5, with 7 bases aligning to TRBD1. Germline V CDR1 and CDR2: DFQATT, SNEGSKA (reference sequence). This CDR3 region has 14 residues. V lost 1 base, J lost 6 bases, and 6 bases stayed unmatched. The CDR3 sequence: CSARAEQGGQPQHF. Written as DNA, the CDR3 is TGCAGTGCTAGAGCGGAGCAGGGGGGTCAGCCCCAGCATTTT.

The rearrangement links TRBV20-1 to TRBJ2-1; 9 bases align to TRBD2. The CDR3 is made up of 14 amino acids. Germline values: CDR1 DFQATT, CDR2 SNEGSKA (reference sequence). Unmatched junction bases numbered 5, after V lost 1 base and J lost 7 bases. CDR3: CSARGGRAGNEQFF. The CDR3 region has the DNA TGCAGTGCTAGAGGCGGGAGGGCCGGTAATGAGCAGTTCTTC.

The V call is TRBV30, the J call TRBJ1-1; no clear D gene. Trimming stripped 0 bases from V and 8 bases from J, with 10 bases between. Germline V lookup: CDR1 GTSNPN, CDR2 SVGIG (reference sequence). This CDR3 contains 12 residues. CDR3 sequence (DNA): TGTGCCTGGAGTGTCGCCAGTGAAGAAGCTTTCTTT. It is translated as CAWSVASEEAFF.

This clonotype was counted many times. The J gene is TRBJ2-5, the V gene TRBV18, with 11 bases lining up with TRBD1. In germline, CDR1 is KGHSH, CDR2 LQKENI. V lost 5 bases and J lost 5; bases outside the gene matches: 7. This CDR3 spans 15 amino acids. Written as DNA, the CDR3 is TGTGCCAGCTCAAGAGGACAGGGGGCCACGGAGACCCAGTACTTC. It codes for CASSRGQGATETQYF.

CDR3 DNA sequence: TGTGCCAGCAGCTCCACGGCTGCAACCTACGAGCAGTACTTC. It specifies CASSSTAATYEQYF. This rearrangement joins TRBV7-9 to TRBJ2-7; D unclear. V lost 4 bases to trimming and J lost 2 bases, with 12 bases between them. The CDR3 runs to 14 residues. In germline, CDR1 is SEHNR, CDR2 FQNEAQ (reference sequence).

This rearrangement joins TRBV27 to TRBJ2-1; tentatively, D is TRBD1 or TRBD2 (5 bases each). The germline CDR1 and CDR2 sequences are MNHEY and SMNVEV (reference sequence). This CDR3 is built from 16 residues. Deletions cut 6 bases from V and 3 bases from J, with 18 bases between. CDR3 in DNA: TGTGCCAGCAGCACTCCCGGGACCCGAAACTACAATGAGCAGTTCTTC. Amino acids: CASSTPGTRNYNEQFF.

This clonotype was observed many times. This chain links TRBV29-1 with TRBJ2-1, with D unresolved. Trimming stripped 0 bases from V and 4 bases from J, with 16 bases between. The germline gives CDR1 SQVTM, CDR2 ANQGSEA. The CDR3 has 16 amino acids. CDR3 coding DNA: TGCAGCGTTGAAGATCCCGACAACACTCCATACAATGAGCAGTTCTTC. As protein: CSVEDPDNTPYNEQFF.

In its sample, this clonotype was seen many times. This sequence joins TRBV12-3 or TRBV12-4 and TRBJ2-7; weak D call: TRBD2 (6 bases). The ends were cut back, 1 base at V and 6 bases at J, with 13 bases in the middle. The CDR3 has 14 amino acids. CDR3 sequence: CASSLVGGPGEQYF. The CDR3 DNA is TGTGCCAGCAGTTTAGTAGGAGGGCCCGGCGAGCAGTACTTC.

The sample holds many counts of this clonotype. The chain couples TRBV11-2 to TRBJ2-3; 7 nucleotides agree with TRBD2. V shed 8 bases, J shed 2 bases, and the junction held 13 bases outside the gene matches. Germline V gene data show CDR1 as SGHAT and CDR2 as FQNNGV. This CDR3 is built from 16 residues. DNA for the CDR3: TGTGCCAGCTCTTCAGGCCTAGCGGATCTCACAGATACGCAGTATTTT. It encodes CASSSGLADLTDTQYF.

This clonotype came up many times. The chain carries TRBV5-5 and TRBJ1-4; a weak D match, TRBD1 (6 bases). The CDR3 has 15 amino acids. Germline V gene data show CDR1 as SGHKS and CDR2 as YYEKEE (reference sequence). V shed 0 bases and J shed 6 bases, with 12 bases lying between them. The CDR3 DNA follows: TGTGCCAGCAGCTTGGTGGGGGGCACGGATGAAAAACTGTTTTTT. Translated, it gives CASSLVGGTDEKLFF.

This clonotype was seen repeatedly, ten times or more. The V call is TRBV24-1, the J call TRBJ2-2; 7 bases line up with TRBD2. The trim removed 0 bases at V and 3 bases at J, leaving 0 bases unmatched. The germline CDR1 and CDR2 sequences are KGHDR and SFDVKD. The CDR3 is 15 residues long. This chain's CDR3 is CATSDLREDTGELFF. The CDR3 bases are TGTGCCACCAGTGATTTGCGGGAGGACACCGGGGAGCTGTTTTTT.

The chain joins TRBV28 to TRBJ1-2, with a weak D call TRBD1 (6 bases). CDR1 and CDR2 from the germline V gene are MDHEN and SYDVKM. The CDR3 totals 10 residues. Trimming left V 6 bases short and J 7 bases short, with 6 bases between. CDR3 protein: CASRQGGYTF. CDR3 nucleotide sequence: TGTGCCAGCAGACAGGGTGGCTACACCTTC.

This clonotype was counted ten times or more. The CDR3 region is CASSDPQGAREKLFF. CDR3 nucleotide sequence: TGTGCCAGCAGCGATCCACAGGGGGCGAGAGAAAAACTGTTTTTT. The J gene is TRBJ1-4, the V gene TRBV28; the match to TRBD1 covers 9 bases. This CDR3 has 15 residues. Germline V gene data show CDR1 as MDHEN and CDR2 as SYDVKM. Trimming cost V 6 bases and J 8 bases; bases outside gene matches: 10.

Points on this clonotype: This likely came from a read error, as a far larger clone is one base away. CDR3 coding DNA: TGCAGCGTTGAAGGGGGGACGTCCTACGAGCAGTTCTTC. Protein sequence: CSVEGGTSYEQFF. V gene TRBV29-1 combines with J gene TRBJ2-1; D possibly uses TRBD1 or TRBD2 (5 bases each). CDR3 length: 13 residues. Germline V gene data show CDR1 as SQVTM and CDR2 as ANQGSEA. Trimming removed 1 base from V and 10 bases from J, with 14 bases in between.

This clonotype showed up just a few times. The rearrangement joins TRBV12-3 or TRBV12-4 to TRBJ1-4, with 9 bases lining up with TRBD1. Losses at the gene ends were 5 bases for V and 10 bases for J; bases not matched to a gene: 8. The CDR3 spans 14 residues. CDR3 nucleotides: TGTGCCAGCAGTCCCGGGACAGGGCGTGCAAAACTGTTTTTT. It codes for CASSPGTGRAKLFF.

This clonotype was observed at least ten times. The gene calls are TRBV11-3 and TRBJ1-1; D is ambiguous. The CDR3 has 13 amino acids. Trimming shortened V by 6 bases and J by 2 bases, and 10 bases separated the two germline ends. Germline lookup yields CDR1 SGHNT and CDR2 YENEEA. CDR3 in amino acids: CASRTQENTEAFF. The CDR3 DNA reads TGTGCCAGCAGAACTCAGGAAAACACTGAAGCTTTCTTT.

The sample holds many counts of this clonotype. The chain carries TRBV20-1 and TRBJ2-7; D tentatively fits TRBD1 or TRBD2 (5 bases each). Trimming left V 6 bases short and J 8 bases short, with 32 bases between. This CDR3 contains 17 residues. Germline V gene sequence: CDR1 DFQATT, CDR2 SNEGSKA (reference sequence). CDR3 DNA: TGCAGTGCCAGAACGACCACCCTAGCCACCCAGGGCGTGCAGCAGTACTTC. Its translation: CSARTTTLATQGVQQYF.

The chain joins TRBV7-2 to TRBJ1-1, with 7 bases fitting TRBD1. This CDR3 contains 15 residues. V trimming: 2 bases; J trimming: 5 bases; junction bases outside the gene matches: 8. Germline V CDR1 and CDR2: SGHTA, FQGNSA. CDR3 nucleotide sequence: TGTGCCAGCAGCTTATACCCAGGGGGGACAACTGAAGCTTTCTTT. Its protein is CASSLYPGGTTEAFF.